The rows below give T cell receptor beta chains drawn from one sample of a study of blood T cell repertoires in COVID-19. Clones were read by immunoSEQ multiplex PCR, and TCRdb kept only the in-frame ones, dropping some. The sample holds approximately 150,000 clones, around nine tenths seen once. The sample comprised peripheral blood. The source is a woman in her fifties or sixties with active or convalescent COVID-19. CDR3s include the opening cysteine and the closing phenylalanine or tryptophan. A D gene is named only where the DNA matches it firmly. The size of a clone is reported for some rows only, either as once, few or many, or as a class for expanded clones.

j_call	v_call	clone_size	d_call	cdr3_nt	cdr3_aa
TRBJ2-2	TRBV10-3	.	.	TGTGCCATCGGGCGGGACACCGGGGAGCTGTTTTTT	CAIGRDTGELFF
TRBJ2-3	TRBV6-6	.	TRBD2	TGTGCCAGCCATGAGGCGGGGGGGACAGATACGCAGTATTTT	CASHEAGGTDTQYF
TRBJ2-1	TRBV28	.	.	TGTGCCAGCAGTTTGTTAGCGGCGAGCTCCTACAATGAGCAGTTCTTC	CASSLLAASSYNEQFF
TRBJ2-1	TRBV7-2	.	TRBD1	TGTGCCAGCAGCTCGCCGCCGGGACAGGGAGGAGATGAGCAGTTCTTC	CASSSPPGQGGDEQFF
TRBJ2-1	TRBV7-6	.	.	TGTGCCAGCAGCTTGGGGGGGGCCCTCAATGAGCAGTTCTTC	CASSLGGALNEQFF
TRBJ2-5	TRBV7-2	.	.	TGTGCCAGCGATCGACCTAGCCCGCTCCAAGAGACCCAGTACTTC	CASDRPSPLQETQYF
TRBJ1-1	TRBV5-1	.	TRBD1	TGCGCCAGCAGCTTGATCGGACAGGTCACTGAAGCTTTCTTT	CASSLIGQVTEAFF
TRBJ1-5	TRBV19	.	.	TGTGCCAGTAGTATGAACACCGACTCTTACAATCAGCCCCAGCATTTT	CASSMNTDSYNQPQHF
TRBJ1-6	TRBV9	.	.	TGTGCCAGCAGCGTTACAGTTGATTCACCCCTCCACTTT	CASSVTVDSPLHF
TRBJ1-1	TRBV30	.	.	TGTGCCTGGAGGCCTTTGATACTAGCCGGGAACACTGAAGCTTTCTTT	CAWRPLILAGNTEAFF
TRBJ2-3	TRBV4-1	.	TRBD2	TGCGCCAGCAGCCAAGTGGGGCGGTCTAGCGGGGGTAAAGATACGCAGTATTTT	CASSQVGRSSGGKDTQYF
TRBJ2-2	TRBV19	.	TRBD2	TGTGCCAGTAGAGAAGCGGGAGGGCCAACCGGGGAGCTGTTTTTT	CASREAGGPTGELFF
TRBJ1-5	TRBV30	.	.	TGTGCCTGGAGTGTACGAACAGGGCGTCAGCCCCAGCATTTT	CAWSVRTGRQPQHF
TRBJ1-1	TRBV4-1	.	.	TGCGCCAGCAGCCATACACATGGAGGCGAGGGCAGCACTGAAGCTTTCTTT	CASSHTHGGEGSTEAFF
TRBJ2-1	TRBV7-3	.	TRBD2	TGTGCCAGCAGCGGACTAGCGGGAGTAGGGGAGCAGTTCTTC	CASSGLAGVGEQFF
TRBJ2-3	TRBV3-1/TRBV3-2	.	TRBD1	TGTGCCAGCAGCCAGGGACAGATACGCACAGATACGCAGTATTTT	CASSQGQIRTDTQYF
TRBJ1-6	TRBV19	.	TRBD1	TGTGCCAGCAACCAGGGGGCTCGTTCACCCCTCCACTTT	CASNQGARSPLHF
TRBJ1-1	TRBV3-1/TRBV3-2	.	.	TGTGCCAGCAGCCATGATTCCCTCAGGGACACTGAAGCTTTCTTT	CASSHDSLRDTEAFF
TRBJ1-5	TRBV27	.	.	TGTGCCACCAGCGGACAGAACAATCAGCCCCAGCATTTT	CATSGQNNQPQHF
TRBJ2-5	TRBV5-6	.	TRBD2	TGTGCCAGCAGCTTGGGTTTAGCGGGGGGCCAAGAGACCCAGTACTTC	CASSLGLAGGQETQYF
TRBJ2-1	TRBV19	.	.	TGTGCCAGTCAGCAGGCTACCGACACTGAGCAGTTCTTC	CASQQATDTEQFF
TRBJ1-2	TRBV28	.	.	TGTGCCAGCAGTGATGGGGGTGTCAGGGGAAGAAACTATGGCTACACCTTC	CASSDGGVRGRNYGYTF
TRBJ1-1	TRBV2	.	.	TGTGCCAGCGGAGCCCAATATAACACTGAAGCTTTCTTT	CASGAQYNTEAFF
TRBJ1-6	TRBV4-1	.	.	TGCGCCAGCAGCCAAGATCGAGTCAGGACAGCACCCTATAATTCACCCCTCCACTTT	CASSQDRVRTAPYNSPLHF
TRBJ1-1	TRBV18	once	.	TGTGCCAGCTCACACATCCTGGGGGGGTTCGCCACTGAAGCTTTCTTT	CASSHILGGFATEAFF
TRBJ1-1	TRBV28	.	.	TGTGCCAGCAGGGCCGCGGGGCGGAAGAACACTGAAGCTTTCTTT	CASRAAGRKNTEAFF
TRBJ2-7	TRBV28	.	.	TGTGCCAGCAGCCACGTTGGGGAGATGCAAGAGCAGTACTTC	CASSHVGEMQEQYF
TRBJ2-1	TRBV4-3	.	.	TGCGCCAGCAGCCAAGAAGAACAGGGTCCAAATGAGCAGTTCTTC	CASSQEEQGPNEQFF
TRBJ2-3	TRBV7-3	.	TRBD2	TGTGCCAGCAGCCCTGGTAGCGGGCAAGATACGCAGTATTTT	CASSPGSGQDTQYF
TRBJ2-3	TRBV27	.	TRBD2	TGTGCCAGCAGTCCTGAGCGGGAGGGCTTTACAGATACGCAGTATTTT	CASSPEREGFTDTQYF
TRBJ2-5	TRBV7-2	.	.	TGTGCCAGCAGCTTATATCGGGAGACCCAGTACTTC	CASSLYRETQYF
TRBJ1-2	TRBV28	.	.	TGTGCCAGCAATTCCGGCCAGGGTAACTATGGCTACACCTTC	CASNSGQGNYGYTF